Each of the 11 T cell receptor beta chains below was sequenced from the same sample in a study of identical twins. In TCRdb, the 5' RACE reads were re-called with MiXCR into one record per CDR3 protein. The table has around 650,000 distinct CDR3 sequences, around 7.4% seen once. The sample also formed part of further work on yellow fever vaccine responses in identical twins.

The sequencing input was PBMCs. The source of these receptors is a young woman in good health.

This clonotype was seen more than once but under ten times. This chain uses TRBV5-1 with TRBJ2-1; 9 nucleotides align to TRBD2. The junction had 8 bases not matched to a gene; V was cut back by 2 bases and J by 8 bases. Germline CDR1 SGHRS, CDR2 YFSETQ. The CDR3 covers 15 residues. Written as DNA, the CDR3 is TGCGCCAGCAGCTTTTCCGCGGGGGGGTTGTATGAGCAGTTCTTC. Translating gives CASSFSAGGLYEQFF.

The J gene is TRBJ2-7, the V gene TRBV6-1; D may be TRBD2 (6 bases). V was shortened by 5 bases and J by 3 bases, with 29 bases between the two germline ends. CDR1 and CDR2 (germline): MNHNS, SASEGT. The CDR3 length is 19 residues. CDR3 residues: CASSPVIRRGLRAVYEQYF. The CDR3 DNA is TGTGCCAGCAGTCCCGTCATAAGGCGGGGCCTGAGGGCGGTCTACGAGCAGTACTTC.

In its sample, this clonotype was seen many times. Here the CDR3 reads CASSLRAGAIGNTEAFF. Written as DNA, the CDR3 is TGTGCCAGCAGTTTGCGTGCAGGGGCGATTGGAAACACTGAAGCTTTCTTT. The chain links TRBV12-3 or TRBV12-4 to TRBJ1-1; possibly TRBD1 for D (6 bases). With 3 bases removed from V and 2 bases from J, the gap between germline ends came to 19 bases. This CDR3 contains 17 residues.

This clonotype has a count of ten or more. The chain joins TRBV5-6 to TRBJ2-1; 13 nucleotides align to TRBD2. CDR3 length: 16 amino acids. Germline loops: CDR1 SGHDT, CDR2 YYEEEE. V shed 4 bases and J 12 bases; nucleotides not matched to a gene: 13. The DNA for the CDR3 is TGTGCCAGCAGCAGAAAAGGACTAGCGGGAGCATATGCGCAGTTCTTC. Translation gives CASSRKGLAGAYAQFF.

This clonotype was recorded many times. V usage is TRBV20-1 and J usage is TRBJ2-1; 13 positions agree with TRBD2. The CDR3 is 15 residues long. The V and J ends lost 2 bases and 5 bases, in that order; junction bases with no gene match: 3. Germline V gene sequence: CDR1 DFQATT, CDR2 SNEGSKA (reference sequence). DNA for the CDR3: TGCAGTGCTAGACGGACTAGCGGGAGAAACAATGAGCAGTTCTTC. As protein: CSARRTSGRNNEQFF.

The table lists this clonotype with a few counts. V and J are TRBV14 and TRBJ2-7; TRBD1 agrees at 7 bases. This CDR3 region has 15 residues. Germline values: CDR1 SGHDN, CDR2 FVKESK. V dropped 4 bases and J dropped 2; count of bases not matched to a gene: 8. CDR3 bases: TGTGCCAGCAGCCCGGGACAGTCACTCGCCTACGAGCAGTACTTC. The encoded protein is CASSPGQSLAYEQYF.

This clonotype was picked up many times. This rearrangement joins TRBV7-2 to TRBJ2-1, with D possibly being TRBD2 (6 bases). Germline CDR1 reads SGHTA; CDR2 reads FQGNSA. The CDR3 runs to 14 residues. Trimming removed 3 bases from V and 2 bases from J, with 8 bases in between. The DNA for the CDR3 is TGTGCCAGCAGCTTGGGACTGACCTACAATGAGCAGTTCTTC. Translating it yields CASSLGLTYNEQFF.

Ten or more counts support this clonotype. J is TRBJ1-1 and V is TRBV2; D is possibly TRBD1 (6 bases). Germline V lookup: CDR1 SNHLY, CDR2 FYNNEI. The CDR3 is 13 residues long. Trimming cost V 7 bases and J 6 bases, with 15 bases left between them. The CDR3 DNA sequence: TGTGCCAGCACCGAGGGGGGAAGGTCTGAAGCTTTCTTT. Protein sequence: CASTEGGRSEAFF. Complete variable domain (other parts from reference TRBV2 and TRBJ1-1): EPEVTQTPSHQVTQMGQEVILRCVPISNHLYFYWYRQILGQKVEFLVSFYNNEISEKSEIFDDQFSVERPDGSNFTLKIRSTKLEDSAMYFCASTEGGRSEAFFGQGTRLTVV.

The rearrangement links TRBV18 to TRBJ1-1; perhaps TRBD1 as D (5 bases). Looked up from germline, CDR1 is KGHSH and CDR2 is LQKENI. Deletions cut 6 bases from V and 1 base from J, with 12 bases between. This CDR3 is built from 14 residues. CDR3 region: CASSPRVENTEAFF. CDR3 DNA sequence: TGTGCCAGCTCGCCCAGGGTAGAGAACACTGAAGCTTTCTTT.

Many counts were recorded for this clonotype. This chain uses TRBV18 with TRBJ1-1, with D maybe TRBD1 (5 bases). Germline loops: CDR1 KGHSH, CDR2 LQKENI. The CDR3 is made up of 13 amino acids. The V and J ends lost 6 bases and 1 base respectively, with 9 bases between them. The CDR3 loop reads CASSSGENTEAFF. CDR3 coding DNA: TGTGCCAGCTCGTCGGGGGAGAACACTGAAGCTTTCTTT.

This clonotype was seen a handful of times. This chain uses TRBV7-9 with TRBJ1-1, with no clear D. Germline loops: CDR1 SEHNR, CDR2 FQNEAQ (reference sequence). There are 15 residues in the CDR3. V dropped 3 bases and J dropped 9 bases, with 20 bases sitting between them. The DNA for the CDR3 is TGTGCCAGCAGCTTCCTCTTAGGGTTTTCCGGGCAAGCTTTCTTT. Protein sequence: CASSFLLGFSGQAFF.